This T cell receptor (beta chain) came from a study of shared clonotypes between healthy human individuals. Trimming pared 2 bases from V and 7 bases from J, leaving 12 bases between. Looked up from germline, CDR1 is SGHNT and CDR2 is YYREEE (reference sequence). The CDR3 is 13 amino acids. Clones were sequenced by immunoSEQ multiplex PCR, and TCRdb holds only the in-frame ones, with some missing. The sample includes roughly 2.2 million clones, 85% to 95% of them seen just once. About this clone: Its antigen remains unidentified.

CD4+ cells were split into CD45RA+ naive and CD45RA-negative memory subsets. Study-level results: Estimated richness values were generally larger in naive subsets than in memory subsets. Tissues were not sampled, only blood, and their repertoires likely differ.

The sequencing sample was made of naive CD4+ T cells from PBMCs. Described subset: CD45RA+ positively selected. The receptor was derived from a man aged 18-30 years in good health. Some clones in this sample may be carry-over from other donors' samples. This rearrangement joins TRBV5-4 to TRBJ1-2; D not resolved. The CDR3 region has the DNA TGTGCCAGCAGCTTAATTTTGACTCCTGGCTACACCTTC. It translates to CASSLILTPGYTF. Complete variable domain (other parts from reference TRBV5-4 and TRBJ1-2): ETGVTQSPTHLIKTRGQQVTLRCSSQSGHNTVSWYQQALGQGPQFIFQYYREEENGRGNFPPRFSGLQFPNYSSELNVNALELDDSALYLCASSLILTPGYTFGSGTRLTVV.